A selection of T cell receptor beta chains follows, all from one sample in a study of T cell responses to AZD1222 COVID-19 vaccine. Sequencing used immunoSEQ multiplex PCR; TCRdb keeps in-frame clones, though not all of them. The data hold 90,000 to 120,000 clones, with around 91% observed a single time. This specimen consisted of peripheral blood, obtained on day 0 of AZD1222 vaccination. These receptors were taken from an adult in good health. CDR3s include the opening cysteine and the closing phenylalanine or tryptophan. Fields, in order: clone size, V gene, J gene, D gene, CDR3 protein, CDR3 DNA. A D gene is named only where the DNA matches it firmly. A row's size may be missing; if present it is once, few, many or a size class.

-	TRBV11-2	TRBJ2-5	TRBD2	CASSGGTTYQETQYF	TGTGCCAGCAGCGGGGGGACTACCTATCAAGAGACCCAGTACTTC
-	TRBV7-7	TRBJ2-1	TRBD2	CASSAGLAGVNEQFF	TGTGCCAGCAGCGCTGGACTAGCGGGGGTTAATGAGCAGTTCTTC
-	TRBV28	TRBJ2-7	-	CASSLAASSYEQYF	TGTGCCAGCAGTTTAGCAGCTAGCTCCTACGAGCAGTACTTC
-	TRBV6-6	TRBJ1-1	-	CASSYDSGTEAFF	TGTGCCAGCAGTTACGACAGTGGCACTGAAGCTTTCTTT
once	TRBV5-4	TRBJ1-1	-	CASSYETASTEAFF	TGTGCCAGCAGCTATGAGACTGCTAGCACTGAAGCTTTCTTT
-	TRBV7-8	TRBJ2-5	-	CASSPRTQGETQYF	TGTGCCAGCAGCCCTCGAACCCAAGGGGAGACCCAGTACTTC
-	TRBV3-1/TRBV3-2	TRBJ1-3	-	CASSHRTSLGPGNTIYF	TGTGCCAGCAGCCACCGCACGTCGTTGGGGCCCGGAAACACCATATATTTT
-	TRBV7-2	TRBJ2-5	-	CASSLKRETQYF	TGTGCCAGCAGCTTAAAACGGGAGACCCAGTACTTC
-	TRBV6-6	TRBJ1-2	-	CASISTDRGYTF	TGTGCCAGCATTTCGACCGACCGGGGCTACACCTTC
-	TRBV5-4	TRBJ1-2	TRBD1	CASREQTTGNYGYTF	TGTGCCAGCCGAGAACAAACGACAGGGAACTATGGCTACACCTTC
-	TRBV7-2	TRBJ2-3	TRBD2	CASSLSPSGANTQYF	TGTGCCAGCAGCTTAAGCCCTAGCGGGGCCAATACGCAGTATTTT
-	TRBV7-8	TRBJ1-6	-	CASSPPLGQGLLLLHF	TGTGCCAGCAGTCCCCCCCTTGGTCAGGGTTTGCTTCTCCTCCACTTT
-	TRBV27	TRBJ1-2	TRBD1	CASSPPPGQRLYGYTF	TGTGCCAGCAGTCCCCCCCCGGGACAGAGGTTATATGGCTACACCTTC
few	TRBV6-2/TRBV6-3	TRBJ1-2	-	CASSPQQGQSNYGYTF	TGTGCCAGCAGTCCCCAACAAGGACAGAGTAACTATGGCTACACCTTC
-	TRBV30	TRBJ1-3	-	CAWTPETSGNTIYF	TGTGCCTGGACCCCAGAGACTTCTGGAAACACCATATATTTT
-	TRBV7-2	TRBJ1-5	TRBD1	CASSSRTGSTNQPQHF	TGTGCCAGCAGCTCCCGGACAGGGAGTACCAATCAGCCCCAGCATTTT
once	TRBV4-3	TRBJ1-4	-	CASSQVAGINEKLFF	TGCGCCAGCAGCCAAGTCGCGGGGATTAATGAAAAACTGTTTTTT
-	TRBV5-6	TRBJ2-1	TRBD2	CASSLPAGSTEQFF	TGTGCCAGCAGCTTGCCAGCGGGGTCGACGGAGCAGTTCTTC
-	TRBV4-3	TRBJ2-1	-	CASSQVGAGFVEQFF	TGCGCCAGCAGCCAAGTGGGGGCAGGTTTTGTTGAGCAGTTCTTC
-	TRBV14	TRBJ1-6	-	CASSQELGSSPLHF	TGTGCCAGCAGCCAAGAGTTGGGCAGTTCACCCCTCCACTTT
-	TRBV28	TRBJ2-3	-	CASSLYSEVGF	TGTGCCAGCAGTTTATATTCCGAAGTGGGTTTT
few	TRBV9	TRBJ1-3	-	CASSPQPANTIYF	TGTGCCAGCAGCCCCCAGCCAGCAAACACCATATATTTT
once	TRBV5-1	TRBJ1-1	-	CASRQGKNTEAFF	TGCGCCAGCAGACAGGGAAAGAACACTGAAGCTTTCTTT